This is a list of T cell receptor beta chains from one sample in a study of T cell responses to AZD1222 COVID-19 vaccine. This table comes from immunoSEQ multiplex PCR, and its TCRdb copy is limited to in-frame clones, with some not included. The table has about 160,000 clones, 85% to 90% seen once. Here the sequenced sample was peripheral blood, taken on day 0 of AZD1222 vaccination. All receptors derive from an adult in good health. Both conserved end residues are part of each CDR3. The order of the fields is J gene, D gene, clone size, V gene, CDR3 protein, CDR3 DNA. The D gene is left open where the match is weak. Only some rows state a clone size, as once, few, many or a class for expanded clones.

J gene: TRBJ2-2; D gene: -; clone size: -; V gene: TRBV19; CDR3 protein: CASSRYVNTGELFF; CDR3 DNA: TGTGCCAGTAGTCGGTACGTTAACACCGGGGAGCTGTTTTTT
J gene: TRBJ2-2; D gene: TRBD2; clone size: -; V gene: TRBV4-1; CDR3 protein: CASSQRLAGGTGELFF; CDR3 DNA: TGCGCCAGCAGCCAGAGACTAGCGGGGGGCACCGGGGAGCTGTTTTTT
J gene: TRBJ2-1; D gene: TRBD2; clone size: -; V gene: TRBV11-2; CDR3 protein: CASSSSGDPYNEQFF; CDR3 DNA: TGTGCCAGCAGTAGTAGCGGGGACCCCTACAATGAGCAGTTCTTC
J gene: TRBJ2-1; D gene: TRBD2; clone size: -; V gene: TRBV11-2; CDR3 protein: CASSLGSSGPDYNEQFF; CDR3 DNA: TGTGCCAGCAGCTTAGGGAGTAGCGGGCCAGACTACAATGAGCAGTTCTTC
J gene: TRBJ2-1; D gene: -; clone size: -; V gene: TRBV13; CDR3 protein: CASTPGEGNEQFF; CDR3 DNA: TGTGCCAGCACGCCAGGGGAGGGCAATGAGCAGTTCTTC
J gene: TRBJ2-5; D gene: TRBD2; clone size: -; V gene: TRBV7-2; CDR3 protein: CASSLVGGGQETQYF; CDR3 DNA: TGTGCCAGCAGCTTAGTAGGCGGGGGTCAAGAGACCCAGTACTTC
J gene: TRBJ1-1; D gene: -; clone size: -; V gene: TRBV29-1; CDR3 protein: CSVAGHRNTEAFF; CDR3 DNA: TGCAGCGTTGCGGGACACAGGAACACTGAAGCTTTCTTT
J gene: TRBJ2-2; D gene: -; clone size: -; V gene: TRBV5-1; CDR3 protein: CASSLTGSSTGELFF; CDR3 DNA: TGCGCCAGCAGCTTGACAGGCTCCTCCACCGGGGAGCTGTTTTTT
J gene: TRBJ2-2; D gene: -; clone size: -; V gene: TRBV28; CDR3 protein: CASSFSGYEAGELFF; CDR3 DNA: TGTGCCAGCAGTTTCTCGGGGTACGAGGCCGGGGAGCTGTTTTTT
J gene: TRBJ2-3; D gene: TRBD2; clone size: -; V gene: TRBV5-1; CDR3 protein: CASSLGLAGLSDTQYF; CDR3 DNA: TGCGCCAGCAGCTTGGGTCTAGCGGGACTTTCAGATACGCAGTATTTT
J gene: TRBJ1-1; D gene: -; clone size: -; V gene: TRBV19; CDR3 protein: CASSKLGGLFTEAFF; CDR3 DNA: TGTGCCAGTAGTAAACTTGGGGGTTTGTTCACTGAAGCTTTCTTT
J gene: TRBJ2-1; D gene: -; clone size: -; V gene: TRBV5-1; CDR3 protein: CASSTDGGVNEQFF; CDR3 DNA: TGCGCCAGCAGCACCGACGGAGGGGTCAATGAGCAGTTCTTC
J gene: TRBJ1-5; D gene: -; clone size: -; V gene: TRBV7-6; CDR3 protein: CASSLDSNQPQHF; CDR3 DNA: TGTGCCAGCAGCTTAGATAGCAATCAGCCCCAGCATTTT
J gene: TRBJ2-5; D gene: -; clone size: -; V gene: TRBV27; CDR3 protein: CASSLLSGQETQYF; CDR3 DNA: TGTGCCAGCAGTTTATTGAGTGGGCAAGAGACCCAGTACTTC
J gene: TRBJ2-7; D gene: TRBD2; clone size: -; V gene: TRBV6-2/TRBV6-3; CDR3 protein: CASSSPAGRYEQYF; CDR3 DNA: TGTGCCAGCAGTTCCCCAGCGGGGCGCTACGAGCAGTACTTC
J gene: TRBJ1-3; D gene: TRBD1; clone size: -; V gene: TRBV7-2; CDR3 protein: CASSLVRGLSSGNTIYF; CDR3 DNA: TGTGCCAGCAGCTTAGTAAGGGGGCTTAGCTCTGGAAACACCATATATTTT
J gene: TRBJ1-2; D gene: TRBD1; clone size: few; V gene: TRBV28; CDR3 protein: CASSFFWDSYGYTF; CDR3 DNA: TGTGCCAGCAGTTTTTTCTGGGACAGCTATGGCTACACCTTC
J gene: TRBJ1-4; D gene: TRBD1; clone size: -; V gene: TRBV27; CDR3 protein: CASSRGLGANEKLFF; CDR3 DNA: TGTGCCAGCAGCAGGGGGCTGGGGGCTAATGAAAAACTGTTTTTT
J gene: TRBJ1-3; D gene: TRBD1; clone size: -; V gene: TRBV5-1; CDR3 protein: CASTPGGGVSGNTIYF; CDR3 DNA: TGCGCCAGCACCCCCGGAGGGGGCGTCTCTGGAAACACCATATATTTT
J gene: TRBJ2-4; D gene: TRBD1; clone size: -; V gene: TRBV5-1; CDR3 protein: CASSEKPGQGKYF; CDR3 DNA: TGCGCCAGCAGCGAAAAACCGGGACAGGGAAAATACTTC
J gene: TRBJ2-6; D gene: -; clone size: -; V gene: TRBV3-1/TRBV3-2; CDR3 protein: CASSQETARLGSGANVLTF; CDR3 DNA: TGTGCCAGCAGCCAAGAGACGGCCCGACTGGGCTCTGGGGCCAACGTCCTGACTTTC
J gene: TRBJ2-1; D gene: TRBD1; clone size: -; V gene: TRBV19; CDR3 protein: CASSIEGTGYNEQFF; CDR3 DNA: TGTGCCAGTAGTATAGAAGGGACAGGGTACAATGAGCAGTTCTTC
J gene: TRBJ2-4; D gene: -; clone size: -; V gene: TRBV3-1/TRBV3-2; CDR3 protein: CASAPLGDFKNIQYF; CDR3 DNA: TGTGCCAGCGCCCCATTGGGGGACTTTAAAAACATTCAGTACTTC
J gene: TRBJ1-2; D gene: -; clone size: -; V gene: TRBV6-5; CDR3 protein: CASSIRTDYGYTF; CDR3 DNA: TGTGCCAGCAGTATTAGGACGGACTATGGCTACACCTTC
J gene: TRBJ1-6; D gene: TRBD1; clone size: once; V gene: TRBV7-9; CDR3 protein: CASSGQGAASGPLHF; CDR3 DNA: TGTGCCAGCAGCGGCCAGGGGGCCGCTTCGGGTCCCCTCCACTTT
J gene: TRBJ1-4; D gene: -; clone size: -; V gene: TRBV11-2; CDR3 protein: CASSLLDGGVSEKLFF; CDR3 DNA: TGTGCCAGCAGCCTTTTAGATGGAGGGGTGTCCGAAAAACTGTTTTTT
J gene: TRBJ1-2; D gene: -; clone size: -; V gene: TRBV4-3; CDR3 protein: CASSHLVGDYGYTF; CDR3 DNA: TGCGCCAGCAGCCATCTGGTGGGGGACTATGGCTACACCTTC
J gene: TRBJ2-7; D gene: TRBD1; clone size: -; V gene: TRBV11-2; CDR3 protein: CASSPTGVEQYF; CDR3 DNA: TGTGCCAGCAGTCCGACAGGGGTCGAGCAGTACTTC
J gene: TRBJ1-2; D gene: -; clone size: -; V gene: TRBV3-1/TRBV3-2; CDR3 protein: CASSQGTGNYGYTF; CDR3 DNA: TGTGCCAGCAGCCAGGGCACAGGTAACTATGGCTACACCTTC
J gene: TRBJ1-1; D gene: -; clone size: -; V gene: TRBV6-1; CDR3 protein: CASSEESRNTEAFF; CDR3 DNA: TGTGCCAGCAGTGAAGAGTCACGGAACACTGAAGCTTTCTTT
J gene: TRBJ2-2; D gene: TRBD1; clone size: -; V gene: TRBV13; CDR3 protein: CASSSRGQTGELFF; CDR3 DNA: TGTGCCAGCAGCTCAAGGGGGCAAACCGGGGAGCTGTTTTTT
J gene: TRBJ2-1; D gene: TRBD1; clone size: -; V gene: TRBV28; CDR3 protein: CASSNRGTGGGNEQFF; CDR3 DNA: TGTGCCAGCAGTAACCGTGGGACAGGGGGTGGCAATGAGCAGTTCTTC
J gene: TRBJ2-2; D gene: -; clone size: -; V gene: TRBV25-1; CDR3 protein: CAGDGGDGELFF; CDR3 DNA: TGTGCCGGGGATGGGGGTGACGGGGAGCTGTTTTTT
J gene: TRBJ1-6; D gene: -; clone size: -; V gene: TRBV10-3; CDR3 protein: CAIRGDGNNSPLHF; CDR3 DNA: TGTGCCATCAGGGGGGACGGAAATAATTCACCCCTCCACTTT
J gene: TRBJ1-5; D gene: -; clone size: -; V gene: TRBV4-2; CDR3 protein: CASSQDFGGQPQHF; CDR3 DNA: TGTGCCAGCAGCCAAGATTTCGGAGGACAGCCCCAGCATTTT
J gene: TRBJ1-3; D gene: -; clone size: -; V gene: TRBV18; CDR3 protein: CASSPPNIGAISGNTIYF; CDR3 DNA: TGTGCCAGCTCACCACCAAACATTGGGGCTATCTCTGGAAACACCATATATTTT
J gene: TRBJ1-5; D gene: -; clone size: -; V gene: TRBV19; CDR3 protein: CATTGLVGYQPQHF; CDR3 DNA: TGTGCCACCACAGGGCTTGTCGGGTACCAGCCCCAGCATTTT
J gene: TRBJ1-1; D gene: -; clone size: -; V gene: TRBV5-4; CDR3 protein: CASSPQSGSAFF; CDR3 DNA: TGTGCCAGCAGCCCCCAGTCCGGCTCGGCTTTCTTT
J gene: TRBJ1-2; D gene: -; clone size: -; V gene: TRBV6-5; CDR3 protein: CASSFDSLANYGYTF; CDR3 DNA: TGTGCCAGCAGTTTCGACAGCCTAGCTAACTATGGCTACACCTTC
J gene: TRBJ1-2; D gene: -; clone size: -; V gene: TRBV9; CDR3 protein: CASSISTGNLYGYTF; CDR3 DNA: TGTGCCAGCAGCATTTCTACCGGGAACCTATATGGCTACACCTTC
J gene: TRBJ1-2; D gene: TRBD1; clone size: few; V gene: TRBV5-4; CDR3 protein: CASSLDLGGQGHYGYTF; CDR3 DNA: TGTGCCAGCAGCTTGGACCTAGGGGGACAGGGACACTATGGCTACACCTTC
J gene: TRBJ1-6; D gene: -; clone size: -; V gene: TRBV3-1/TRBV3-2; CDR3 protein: CASSQVDNSPLHF; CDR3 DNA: TGTGCCAGCAGCCAAGTTGATAATTCACCCCTCCACTTT
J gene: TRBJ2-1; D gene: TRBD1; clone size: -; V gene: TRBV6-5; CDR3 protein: CASSYSSDRVNEQFF; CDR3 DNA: TGTGCCAGCAGTTACTCGAGCGACAGGGTCAATGAGCAGTTCTTC
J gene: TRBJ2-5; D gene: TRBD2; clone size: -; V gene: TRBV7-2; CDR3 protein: CASSPRTAGGLSYF; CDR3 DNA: TGTGCCAGCAGCCCCCGGACAGCGGGGGGGCTTTCGTACTTC
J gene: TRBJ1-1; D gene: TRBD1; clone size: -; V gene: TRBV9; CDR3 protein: CASSPGTGGAWYTNEAFF; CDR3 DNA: TGTGCCAGCAGCCCAGGGACAGGGGGCGCCTGGTACACTAATGAAGCTTTCTTT
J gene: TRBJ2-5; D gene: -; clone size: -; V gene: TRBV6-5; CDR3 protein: CAVKKEGSQETQYF; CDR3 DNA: TGTGCCGTAAAAAAGGAGGGGAGCCAAGAGACCCAGTACTTC
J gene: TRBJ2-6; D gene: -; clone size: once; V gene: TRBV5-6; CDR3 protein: CASSRRPTVLTF; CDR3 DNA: TGTGCCAGCAGCCGGCGACCCACGGTCCTGACTTTC
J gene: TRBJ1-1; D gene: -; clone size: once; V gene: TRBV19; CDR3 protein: CASSIAWPGDNTEAFF; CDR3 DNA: TGTGCCAGTAGTATAGCATGGCCAGGGGACAACACTGAAGCTTTCTTT
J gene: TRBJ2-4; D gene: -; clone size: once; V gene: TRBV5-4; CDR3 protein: CASSLGGLAKNIQYF; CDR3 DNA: TGTGCCAGCAGCTTGGGGGGCCTGGCCAAAAACATTCAGTACTTC
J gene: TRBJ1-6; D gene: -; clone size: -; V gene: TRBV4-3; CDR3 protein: CASSQGPGTDSPLHF; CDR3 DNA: TGCGCCAGCAGCCAAGGGCCAGGGACCGATTCACCCCTCCACTTT
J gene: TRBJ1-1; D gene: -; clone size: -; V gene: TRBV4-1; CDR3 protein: CASSQSRGLGEAFF; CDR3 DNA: TGCGCCAGCAGCCAATCGAGGGGGTTGGGTGAAGCTTTCTTT
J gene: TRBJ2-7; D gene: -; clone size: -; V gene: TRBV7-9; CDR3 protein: CASSLVLGSVHEQYF; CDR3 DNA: TGTGCCAGCAGCTTAGTCCTGGGTTCAGTCCACGAGCAGTACTTC
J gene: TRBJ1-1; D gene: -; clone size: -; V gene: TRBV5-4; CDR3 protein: CASSPGGAGVYTEAFF; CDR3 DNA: TGTGCCAGCAGTCCGGGGGGGGCCGGGGTGTACACTGAAGCTTTCTTT
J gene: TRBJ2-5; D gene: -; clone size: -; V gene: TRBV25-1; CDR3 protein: CASTGGGSQYF; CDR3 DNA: TGTGCCAGCACAGGAGGGGGCTCCCAGTACTTC
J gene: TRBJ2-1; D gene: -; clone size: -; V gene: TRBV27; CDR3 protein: CASSPDSSYNEQFF; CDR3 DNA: TGTGCCAGCAGTCCCGATAGCTCCTACAATGAGCAGTTCTTC
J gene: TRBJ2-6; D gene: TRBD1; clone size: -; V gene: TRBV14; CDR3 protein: CASRPTGPGANVLTF; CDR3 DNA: TGTGCCAGCAGACCGACAGGGCCGGGGGCCAACGTCCTGACTTTC